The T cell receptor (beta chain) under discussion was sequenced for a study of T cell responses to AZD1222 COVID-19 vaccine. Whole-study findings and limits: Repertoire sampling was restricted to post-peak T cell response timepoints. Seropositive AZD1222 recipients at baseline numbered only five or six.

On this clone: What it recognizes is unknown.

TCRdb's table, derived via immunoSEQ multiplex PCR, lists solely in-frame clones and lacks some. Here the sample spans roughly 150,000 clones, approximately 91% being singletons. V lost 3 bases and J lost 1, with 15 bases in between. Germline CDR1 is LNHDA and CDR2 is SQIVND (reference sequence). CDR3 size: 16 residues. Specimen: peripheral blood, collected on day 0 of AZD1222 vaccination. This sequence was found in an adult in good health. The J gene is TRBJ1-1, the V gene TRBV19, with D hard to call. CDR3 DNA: TGTGCCAGTAGTATCCCAAGGCAGATAGGGAACACTGAAGCTTTCTTT. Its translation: CASSIPRQIGNTEAFF.